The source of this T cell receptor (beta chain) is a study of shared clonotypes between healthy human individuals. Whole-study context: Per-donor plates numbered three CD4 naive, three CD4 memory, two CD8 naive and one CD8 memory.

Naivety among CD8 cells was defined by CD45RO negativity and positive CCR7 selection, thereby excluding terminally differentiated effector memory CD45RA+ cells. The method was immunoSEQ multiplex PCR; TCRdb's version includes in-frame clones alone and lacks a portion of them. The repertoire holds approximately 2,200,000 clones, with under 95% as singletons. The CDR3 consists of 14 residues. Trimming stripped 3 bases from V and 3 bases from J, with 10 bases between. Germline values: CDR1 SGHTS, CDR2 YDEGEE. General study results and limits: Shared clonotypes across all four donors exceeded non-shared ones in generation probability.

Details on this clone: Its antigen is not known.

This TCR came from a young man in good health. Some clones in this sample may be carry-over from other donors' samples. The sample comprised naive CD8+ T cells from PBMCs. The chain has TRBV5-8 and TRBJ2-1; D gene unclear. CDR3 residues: CASSSLVFYNEQFF. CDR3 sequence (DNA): TGTGCCAGCAGCTCCCTTGTATTCTACAATGAGCAGTTCTTC. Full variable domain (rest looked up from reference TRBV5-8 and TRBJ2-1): EAGVTQSPTHLIKTRGQQATLRCSPISGHTSVYWYQQALGLGLQFLLWYDEGEERNRGNFPPRFSGRQFPNYSSELNVNALELEDSALYLCASSSLVFYNEQFFGPGTRLTVL.